This T cell receptor beta chain is drawn from a study of PD-1 blockade in classical Hodgkin lymphoma. The germline V gene encodes CDR1 SGHRS and CDR2 YFSETQ. V lost 0 bases to trimming and J lost 1 base; unmatched junction nucleotides: 11. This CDR3 is built from 19 residues. Regarding time point: cycle 4 day 1 (C4D1), after six to seven weeks of nivolumab. Every patient experienced relapse after autologous stem cell transplantation, and brentuximab vedotin exposure varied. It was by magnetic negative selection that CD4+ T cells were purified from thawed PBMCs. Here immunoSEQ multiplex PCR was the method, and the copy in TCRdb shows in-frame clones only, minus some. The table has 30,000 to 40,000 clones, 80% to 95% seen once.

This TCR was sampled from a human donor with classical Hodgkin lymphoma. This material consisted of CD4+ T cells from blood, taken before the fourth cycle of nivolumab. The chain recombines TRBV5-1 with TRBJ2-3; 10 bases map to TRBD2. The CDR3 DNA sequence: TGCGCCAGCAGCTTGGATCCAGCGGGAGGGCCGAGTCGCACAGATACGCAGTATTTT. Translating gives CASSLDPAGGPSRTDTQYF.